A selection of T cell receptor beta chains follows, all from one sample in a study of CXCR3-negative and CXCR3-positive naive CD8 T cells. Reprocessing the 5' RACE reads, TCRdb reports a single entry for every CDR3 protein and omits DNA. The table for this sample gives roughly 48,000 distinct CDR3 sequences. Sequencing was carried out using memory CD8+ T cells from blood. These receptor sequences come from a human donor in good health. Some clones in this sample may be carry-over from other donors' samples. CDR3s include the opening cysteine and the closing phenylalanine or tryptophan. Fields, in order: V gene, J gene, CDR3 protein.

>TRBV27|TRBJ2-7
CASSLSGTGIHEQYF
>TRBV4-1|TRBJ2-7
CASSPRGQGDAEQYF
>TRBV29-1|TRBJ2-7
CSVGLARTYEQYF
>TRBV6-2/TRBV6-3|TRBJ2-7
CASSPTGKPYEQYF
>TRBV4-3|TRBJ1-1
CASSPRTLMNTEAFF
>TRBV28|TRBJ2-7
CASSSPWDSLHEQYF
>TRBV6-2/TRBV6-3|TRBJ2-1
CASSYSAGAYNEQFF
>TRBV28|TRBJ2-2
CASRVGTTDANTGELFF
>TRBV3-1|TRBJ1-5
CASSHGDSNQPQHF
>TRBV4-2|TRBJ2-7
CASSQDAGSSYEQYF
>TRBV7-2|TRBJ2-1
CASSFRKGEQFF
>TRBV20-1|TRBJ1-5
CSATGTGEVQPQHF
>TRBV5-1|TRBJ2-7
CASSFVQGADEQYF
>TRBV20-1|TRBJ1-5
CSASPGPRSNQPQHF